Presented here are 27 T cell receptor beta chains from one specimen sequenced in a study of chemoradiotherapy in HPV16-positive cancers. Clones were read by immunoSEQ multiplex PCR, and TCRdb kept only the in-frame ones, dropping some. The data hold some 17,000 clones, with 90% observed a single time. The sequencing here drew on blood, taken from a patient who underwent chemoradiotherapy. The receptors originated from a human donor with HPV-associated anogenital cancer.

The V gene is TRBV11-2, the J gene TRBJ2-7; perhaps TRBD1 as D (6 bases). In germline, CDR1 is SGHAT, CDR2 FQNNGV. This CDR3 region has 14 residues. Between the trimmed V and J ends, which lost 5 bases and 5 bases, there was a span of 16 bases. The CDR3 spells CASSPKTGIHEQYF. The CDR3 DNA reads as TGTGCCAGCAGCCCCAAAACAGGGATCCACGAGCAGTACTTC.

The chain has TRBV5-1 and TRBJ1-1; 8 bases are shared with TRBD1. CDR1 SGHRS and CDR2 YFSETQ come from the germline V gene. The J segment lost 3 bases and the V segment lost 3 bases, leaving 7 bases of the junction unmatched. The CDR3 is 15 amino acids. The CDR3 DNA follows: TGCGCCAGCAGCTCCATTTTGGGACAGGACACTGAAGCTTTCTTT. The encoded protein is CASSSILGQDTEAFF.

The V call is TRBV5-1, the J call TRBJ1-2; possibly TRBD1 for D (6 bases). The CDR3 length is 15 residues. Germline V gene sequence: CDR1 SGHRS, CDR2 YFSETQ. Trimming left V 1 base short and J 6 bases short, with 16 bases between. CDR3 nucleotides: TGCGCCAGCAGCTTGAGAGGGACACACGGGGATGGCTACACCTTC. It encodes CASSLRGTHGDGYTF.

The chain is built from TRBV29-1 and TRBJ2-1, with TRBD1 matching over 7 bases. Germline CDR1 reads SQVTM; CDR2 reads ANQGSEA. J lost 0 bases, V lost 5 bases, and 4 bases had no gene match. The CDR3 is made up of 14 amino acids. CDR3 sequence reads: CSVRPGGSYNEQFF. CDR3 nucleotides: TGCAGCGTTAGGCCAGGGGGCTCCTACAATGAGCAGTTCTTC.

V and J are TRBV4-1 and TRBJ1-1, with D perhaps TRBD1 (5 bases). Between the trimmed V and J ends, which lost 0 bases and 2 bases, there was a span of 16 bases. Germline V gene sequence: CDR1 MGHRA, CDR2 YSYEKL. CDR3 size: 17 residues. The CDR3: CASSQEGFRGYNTEAFF. The CDR3 nucleotides read TGCGCCAGCAGCCAAGAAGGTTTCCGGGGGTACAACACTGAAGCTTTCTTT.

V is TRBV7-8 and J is TRBJ1-6, with D possibly being TRBD1 (5 bases). Germline V gene lookup returns CDR1 SGHVS and CDR2 FQNEAQ. Trimming pared 5 bases from V and 6 bases from J, leaving 14 bases between. The CDR3 spans 15 residues. In nucleotides, the CDR3 is TGTGCCAGCAGCAACGGTACAGGCCGTAATTCACCCCTCCACTTT. Translating it yields CASSNGTGRNSPLHF.

CDR3 nucleotides: TGTGCCAGCAGCCCCCGGGGCCGGGATGAAAAACTGTTTTTT. Amino acids: CASSPRGRDEKLFF. This rearrangement joins TRBV5-6 to TRBJ1-4; possible D gene TRBD1, 5 bases. Germline loops: CDR1 SGHDT, CDR2 YYEEEE. The CDR3 totals 14 residues. Trimming removed 4 bases at V and 6 bases at J, with 13 bases between.

The rearrangement links TRBV7-9 to TRBJ1-1; D is perhaps TRBD1 (5 bases). The ends were cut back, 4 bases at V and 7 bases at J, with 16 bases in the middle. CDR1 SEHNR and CDR2 FQNEAQ come from the germline V gene (reference sequence). The CDR3 is made up of 14 amino acids. In DNA form, the CDR3 reads TGTGCCAGCAGCTCTAGGCAGGGATTTGATGAAGCTTTCTTT. Protein product: CASSSRQGFDEAFF.

The gene calls are TRBV30 and TRBJ1-2, with D perhaps matching TRBD1 (5 bases). The CDR3 runs 12 residues. Trimming removed 7 bases at V and 2 bases at J, with 11 bases between. Germline CDR1 reads GTSNPN; CDR2 reads SVGIG (reference sequence). The CDR3 DNA follows: TGTGCCTCCCAGACAGTAAACTATGGCTACACCTTC. This gives the protein CASQTVNYGYTF.

The V and J genes are TRBV4-3 and TRBJ1-1; no firm D call. CDR1 and CDR2 from the germline V gene are LGHNA and YSLEER. This CDR3 has 16 residues. V was pared by 0 bases and J by 1 base, with 12 bases between. The CDR3 loop reads CASSQDRLPANTEAFF. The CDR3 DNA follows: TGCGCCAGCAGCCAAGATCGCCTCCCTGCGAACACTGAAGCTTTCTTT.

The gene calls are TRBV30 and TRBJ1-2, with TRBD1 matching 8 bases. V lost 7 bases, J lost 14 bases, and 3 bases stayed unmatched. The CDR3 totals 8 residues. From germline, CDR1 is GTSNPN and CDR2 SVGIG (reference sequence). The CDR3 is CALTGVTF. The CDR3 DNA follows: TGTGCCTTGACAGGGGTAACCTTC.

V usage is TRBV4-1 and J usage is TRBJ1-3; the D is unclear. The germline gives CDR1 MGHRA, CDR2 YSYEKL. V lost 0 bases to trimming and J lost 4 bases, with 13 bases between them. This CDR3 is 16 amino acids long. CDR3 residues: CASSQDPTGSGNTIYF. The CDR3 nucleotides read TGCGCCAGCAGCCAAGATCCCACTGGCTCCGGAAACACCATATATTTT.

The J gene is TRBJ1-2, the V gene TRBV27; D unclear. This CDR3 comprises 13 residues. The germline V gene encodes CDR1 MNHEY and CDR2 SMNVEV (reference sequence). The V end lost 4 bases, the J end lost 8 bases, and 14 bases lay between the germline ends. DNA for the CDR3: TGTGCCAGCAGTTCACGTTCACTAAGAGGCTACACCTTC. As protein: CASSSRSLRGYTF.

This clone is a singleton in its sample. The chain uses TRBV4-1 and TRBJ1-4; D unclear. Germline-derived CDR1 and CDR2 are MGHRA and YSYEKL. Trimming took off 3 bases at V and 6 bases at J, with 20 bases between the two ends. This CDR3 comprises 17 residues. The CDR3, as DNA: TGCGCCAGCAGCCACCCTATTTTCGGTAGAGTGCATGAAAAACTGTTTTTT. Its translation: CASSHPIFGRVHEKLFF.

The V and J genes are TRBV10-3 and TRBJ2-2; 9 bases match TRBD2. Unmatched junction bases numbered 3, after V lost 7 bases and J lost 3 bases. Germline CDR1 reads ENHRY; CDR2 reads SYGVKD. The CDR3 covers 14 residues. The CDR3 spells CAIKGGGDTGELFF. The CDR3 DNA sequence: TGTGCCATCAAGGGCGGGGGGGACACCGGGGAGCTGTTTTTT.

In this sample, this clone turned up once. The chain has TRBV6-5 and TRBJ1-1; D might be TRBD1 (5 bases). The V gene's germline CDR1 is MNHEY and CDR2 SVGAGI. The CDR3 has 13 residues. The ends were cut back, 6 bases at V and 4 bases at J, with 12 bases in the middle. The chain's CDR3 is CASRIQGSTEAFF. CDR3 in DNA: TGTGCCAGCAGGATTCAGGGTAGCACTGAAGCTTTCTTT.

V gene TRBV27 combines with J gene TRBJ1-2; 7 nucleotides match TRBD1. With 5 bases clipped from V and 0 bases from J, the junction kept 6 bases outside the gene matches. The CDR3 is 15 amino acids. Germline lookup yields CDR1 MNHEY and CDR2 SMNVEV (reference sequence). DNA for the CDR3: TGTGCCAGCAGTCCCGGGGACAGATCTAACTATGGCTACACCTTC. Its translation: CASSPGDRSNYGYTF.

The V call is TRBV7-8, the J call TRBJ2-3; 7 nucleotides line up with TRBD1. There are 15 residues in the CDR3. CDR1 is SGHVS and CDR2 is FQNEAQ in the germline V gene. Trimming took 6 bases from V and 6 from J; bases not matched to a gene: 12. The CDR3: CASSRQGTMPDTQYF. The CDR3 DNA sequence: TGTGCCAGCAGTAGACAGGGAACCATGCCCGATACGCAGTATTTT.

The CDR3 coding sequence is TGCGCCAGCAGCTCCGGACAGGGGGCGACCGGGGAGCTGTTTTTT. Translated, it gives CASSSGQGATGELFF. V is TRBV5-1 and J is TRBJ2-2, with 11 bases lining up with TRBD1. V gave up 3 bases and J gave up 5 bases; unmatched junction bases: 3. The CDR3 loop spans 15 amino acids. Germline-derived CDR1 and CDR2 are SGHRS and YFSETQ.

The sample holds a few counts of this clone. The chain joins TRBV7-2 to TRBJ2-4; the D gene is possibly TRBD2 (6 bases). This CDR3 contains 14 residues. The germline V and J ends were trimmed by 5 bases and 8 bases, with 16 bases remaining between them. Germline lookup yields CDR1 SGHTA and CDR2 FQGNSA. The CDR3 DNA follows: TGTGCCAGCAGCCGGGACCAGCCGGGGGACATTCAGTACTTC. Translated: CASSRDQPGDIQYF.

This clone was detected a few times. The chain combines TRBV7-9 with TRBJ2-7, with D maybe TRBD1 (5 bases). V was trimmed by 5 bases and J by 3 bases, leaving 14 bases between them. Germline CDR1 SEHNR, CDR2 FQNEAQ (reference sequence). The CDR3 has 14 amino acids. The CDR3 DNA sequence: TGTGCCAGCAGCCACCAGGACATGCTCTACGAGCAGTACTTC. It specifies CASSHQDMLYEQYF.

This sequence joins TRBV18 and TRBJ2-2, with 12 nucleotides matching TRBD1. The germline CDR1 and CDR2 sequences are KGHSH and LQKENI. This CDR3 is 15 amino acids long. Losses at the gene ends were 6 bases for V and 4 bases for J; bases not matched to a gene: 3. The CDR3 sequence is CASSRGQGATGELFF. In DNA form, the CDR3 reads TGTGCCAGCTCCCGGGGACAGGGGGCCACCGGGGAGCTGTTTTTT.

The chain uses TRBV15 and TRBJ1-3; D ambiguous. CDR1 is LNHNV, CDR2 YYDKDF, per germline (reference sequence). This CDR3 is 15 amino acids long. Trimming took 0 bases from V and 6 from J, leaving 12 bases between them. The CDR3 reads CATSRDFTLENTIYF. The DNA of the CDR3 is TGTGCCACCAGCAGAGATTTTACCCTCGAAAACACCATATATTTT.

The genes are TRBV30 and TRBJ1-4; D uncertain. Trimming shortened V by 2 bases and J by 8 bases, and 6 bases separated the two germline ends. This CDR3 spans 11 amino acids. CDR1 and CDR2 (germline): GTSNPN, SVGIG (reference sequence). The CDR3 DNA is TGTGCCTGGAGTCCACGGGAAAAACTGTTTTTT. Translating gives CAWSPREKLFF.

The chain has TRBV7-9 and TRBJ1-3, with 7 nucleotides matching TRBD1. Trimming removed 6 bases from V and 1 base from J; junction bases left unmatched: 15. This CDR3 is 18 amino acids long. Germline CDR1 and CDR2: SEHNR and FQNEAQ (reference sequence). CDR3 nucleotides: TGTGCCAGCAGGTCACCGGGACAGAGACGTCGTTCTGGAAACACCATATATTTT. Its translation: CASRSPGQRRRSGNTIYF.

The chain has TRBV6-5 and TRBJ2-3, with D uncertain. Per the germline V gene, CDR1 is MNHEY and CDR2 is SVGAGI. Trimming stripped 3 bases from V and 4 bases from J, with 8 bases between. The CDR3 loop spans 13 amino acids. CDR3 residues: CASSYGVSDTQYF. The CDR3 DNA sequence: TGTGCCAGCAGTTATGGGGTTTCAGATACGCAGTATTTT.

The chain links TRBV7-9 to TRBJ1-1; D is unresolved. Trimming stripped 3 bases from V and 3 bases from J, with 8 bases between. Looked up from germline, CDR1 is SEHNR and CDR2 is FQNEAQ (reference sequence). The CDR3 runs to 13 residues. CDR3 protein: CASSFVADTEAFF. The CDR3 nucleotides read TGTGCCAGCAGCTTTGTGGCAGACACTGAAGCTTTCTTT.